The present entry profiles one T cell receptor beta chain with its context. Its antigen is currently unknown. This specimen comes from a study of T cell responses to AZD1222 COVID-19 vaccine. As for the study in general: Timing groups of about 4 and about 12 weeks for second doses were pooled.

V lost 3 bases and J lost 6, with 17 bases in between. The CDR3 spans 15 residues. From germline, CDR1 is SGHRS and CDR2 YFSETQ. Study-level results: Across spike, vaccine-associated CD4 TCRs were found, dominant at 160-218 and 743-854. Targets within unmutated variant regions were reportedly found for nearly half of spike-specific TCRs.

Clones were sequenced by immunoSEQ multiplex PCR, and TCRdb holds only the in-frame ones, with some missing. Of 92,000 or so clones in the sample, about 88% were seen once. The sequencing here drew on peripheral blood, taken on day 0 of AZD1222 vaccination. The chain is built from TRBV5-1 and TRBJ2-3, with D perhaps assigned TRBD1 or TRBD2 (5 bases each). The TCR originated in an adult in good health. Here the CDR3 DNA reads TGCGCCAGCAGCTGGGGACCCCCACAAATGGATACGCAGTATTTT. Its translation: CASSWGPPQMDTQYF.